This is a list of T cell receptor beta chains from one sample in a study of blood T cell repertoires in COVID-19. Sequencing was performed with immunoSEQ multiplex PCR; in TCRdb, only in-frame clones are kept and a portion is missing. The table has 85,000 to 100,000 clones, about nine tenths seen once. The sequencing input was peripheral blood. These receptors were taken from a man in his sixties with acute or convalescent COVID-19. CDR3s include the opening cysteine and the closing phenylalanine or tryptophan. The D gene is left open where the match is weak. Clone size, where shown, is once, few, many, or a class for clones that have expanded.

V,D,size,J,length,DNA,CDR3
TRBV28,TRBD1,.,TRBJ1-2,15,TGTGCCAGCAGTTCGTCCGGGACAGACAACTATGGCTACACCTTC,CASSSSGTDNYGYTF
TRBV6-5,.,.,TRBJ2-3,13,TGTGCCAGCAAACAGGGCCCCAAAGATACGCAGTATTTT,CASKQGPKDTQYF
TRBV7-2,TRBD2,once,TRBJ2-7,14,TGTGCCAGCAGCTTAGGGCTAGCGGGGTACGAGCAGTACTTC,CASSLGLAGYEQYF
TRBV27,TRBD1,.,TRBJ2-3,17,TGTGCCAGCCGAAGGCGACAGGGGGTGGGACCGACAGATACGCAGTATTTT,CASRRRQGVGPTDTQYF
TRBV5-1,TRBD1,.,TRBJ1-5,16,TGCGCCAGCAGTCTCACCGGACAGGGAGGCAATCAGCCCCAGCATTTT,CASSLTGQGGNQPQHF
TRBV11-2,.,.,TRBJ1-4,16,TGTGCCAGCCGGTCCGAGTTTCCCGCAACTAATGAAAAACTGTTTTTT,CASRSEFPATNEKLFF
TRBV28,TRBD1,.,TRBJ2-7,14,TGTGCCAGCAGTGAGACAGGGGAATCCTACGAGCAGTACTTC,CASSETGESYEQYF
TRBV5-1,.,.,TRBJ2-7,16,TGCGCCAGCAGCTTGGGAGTGGGACAAATCCTCCTAGAGCAGTACTTC,CASSLGVGQILLEQYF
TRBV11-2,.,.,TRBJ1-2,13,TGTGCCAGCAGCGGCACAGGGAACTATGGCTACACCTTC,CASSGTGNYGYTF
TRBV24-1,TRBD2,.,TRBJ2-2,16,TGTGCCACCAGTGATAAAGAGCGGGGGGCTAACGGGGAGCTGTTTTTT,CATSDKERGANGELFF
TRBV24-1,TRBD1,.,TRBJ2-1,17,TGTGCCACCAGTGATTCTCCGCAGGGGGATAGGTTGAATGAGCAGTTCTTC,CATSDSPQGDRLNEQFF
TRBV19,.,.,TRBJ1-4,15,TGTGCCAGTAGTCAGTGGGGAGCAACTAATGAAAAACTGTTTTTT,CASSQWGATNEKLFF
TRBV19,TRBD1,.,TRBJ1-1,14,TGTGCCAGTAGTACAGGGGGGATCAGCACTGAAGCTTTCTTT,CASSTGGISTEAFF
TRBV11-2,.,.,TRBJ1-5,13,TGTGCCAGCAGCTTAGCCTGGGGCCAGCCCCAGCATTTT,CASSLAWGQPQHF
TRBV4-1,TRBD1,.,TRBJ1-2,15,TGCGCCAGCAGCCAGCTCGACAGGGCCGACTATGGCTACACCTTC,CASSQLDRADYGYTF
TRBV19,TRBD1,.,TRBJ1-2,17,TGTGCCAGTAGTATAGTCCTAGCGGCAGGGGGCTCGGATGGCTACACCTTC,CASSIVLAAGGSDGYTF
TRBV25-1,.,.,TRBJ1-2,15,TGTGCCAGCAGTGAATGGGATGGGGGGAACCCTGGCTACACCTTC,CASSEWDGGNPGYTF
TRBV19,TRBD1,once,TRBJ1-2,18,TGTGCCAGTAGCAGTAATCCGGGACAGGGGGCTTGGGGGTATGGCTACACCTTC,CASSSNPGQGAWGYGYTF
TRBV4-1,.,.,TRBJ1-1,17,TGCGCCAGCAGCCAAGAGCCCCAGATCAGAATGAACACTGAAGCTTTCTTT,CASSQEPQIRMNTEAFF
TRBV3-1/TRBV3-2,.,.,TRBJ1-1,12,TGTGCCAGCAGCCAAGAGAGGACTGAAGCTTTCTTT,CASSQERTEAFF
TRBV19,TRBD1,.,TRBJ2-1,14,TGTGCCAGTAGCCACAGGGGCCTTTACAATGAGCAGTTCTTC,CASSHRGLYNEQFF
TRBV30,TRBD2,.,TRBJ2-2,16,TGTGCCTGGGGGACTAGCGGGGGGCTGGGCACCGGGGAGCTGTTTTTT,CAWGTSGGLGTGELFF
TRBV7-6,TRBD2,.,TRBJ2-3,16,TGTGCCAGCAGCTTCGGCGGGGGAGCCAGCACAGATACGCAGTATTTT,CASSFGGGASTDTQYF